The rows below give T cell receptor beta chains drawn from one sample of a study of tumor and adjacent non-tumor tissue in lung cancer. TCRdb recomputed calls from the multiplex PCR reads with MiXCR, one row per CDR3 protein. The repertoire holds 60,000 to 85,000 distinct CDR3 sequences, with approximately 82% as singletons. The specimen sequenced was distant non-tumor lung tissue. The receptor set was obtained from a man aged 70-80 years with non-small cell lung cancer. Each CDR3 is given with its conserved first and last residue. Fields, in order: J gene, clone size, V gene, D gene, CDR3 protein, CDR3 DNA. The D gene is left open where the match is weak. Clone size is shown for a subset of rows, as once, few, many or a class of expanded clone.

TRBJ2-7 | NA | TRBV11-2 | NA | CANSLDQGGRYEKYF | TGTGCCAACAGCTTAGACCAGGGGGGTAGGTACGAGAAGTACTTC
TRBJ2-5 | few | TRBV2 | NA | CASSVAGETQYF | TGTGCCAGCAGTGTGGCCGGAGAGACCCAGTACTTC
TRBJ1-4 | NA | TRBV4-3 | NA | CASSQDTRAHGEKLFF | TGCGCCAGCAGCCAAGACACCAGGGCCCACGGGGAAAAACTGTTTTTT
TRBJ2-3 | NA | TRBV6-1 | TRBD1 | CASSVTGTGGDTEYF | TGTGCCAGCTCCGTCACCGGGACAGGTGGAGATACGGAGTATTTT
TRBJ1-1 | NA | TRBV11-3 | TRBD1 | CGSSFRDRTLKTEAFF | TGTGGCAGCAGCTTCCGGGACAGAACACTGAAAACTGAAGCTTTCTTT
TRBJ1-1 | NA | TRBV11-2 | NA | CASRRTTVYAETFF | TGTGCCAGCCGCCGGACGACGGTTTACGCTGAAACTTTCTTT
TRBJ2-1 | NA | TRBV29-1 | NA | CSVELWDSAYNEQLF | TGCAGCGTTGAACTGTGGGACTCCGCCTACAATGAGCAGTTGTTC
TRBJ1-1 | many | TRBV6-1 | NA | CASSESFSSRVPEAFF | TGTGCCAGCAGTGAATCATTTTCTTCCAGGGTCCCCGAAGCTTTCTTT
TRBJ2-7 | NA | TRBV7-8 | NA | CASSLGLVSSSYEQYF | TGTGCCAGCAGCTTAGGACTAGTGAGTAGCTCCTATGAGCAGTACTTC
TRBJ1-1 | NA | TRBV6-6 | TRBD1 | CASSYSPGQGVTEAFF | TGTGCCAGCAGTTACTCGCCGGGACAGGGAGTCACTGAAGCTTTCTTT
TRBJ2-1 | NA | TRBV6-2/TRBV6-3 | TRBD1 | CASSQTGDSSYEQFF | TGTGCCAGCAGCCAGACAGGGGATAGCTCCTACGAGCAGTTCTTC
TRBJ2-3 | NA | TRBV11-2 | TRBD2 | CASSTRLAGGLRDTQYF | TGTGCCAGCAGCACTAGACTAGCGGGGGGGCTTCGAGATACGCAGTATTTT
TRBJ2-2 | NA | TRBV5-1 | NA | CARSLDGNGELFF | TGCGCCAGAAGCTTGGATGGGAACGGGGAACTGTTTTTT
TRBJ1-3 | few | TRBV20-1 | NA | CSARDSLGVNTIYF | TGCAGTGCTAGAGATTCCTTGGGGGTAAACACCATATATTTT
TRBJ1-2 | once | TRBV3-1 | NA | CASGQDLTGSGGYTF | TGTGCCAGCGGCCAAGATCTGACGGGGTCGGGTGGCTACACCTTC
TRBJ2-1 | NA | TRBV20-1 | TRBD2 | CNASGSGYNEQFF | TGCAATGCTAGCGGGAGTGGGTACAATGAGCAGTTCTTT
TRBJ2-7 | NA | TRBV11-2 | NA | CASSRDGTRTEQYF | TGTGCCAGCAGCAGAGACGGCACTAGGACCGAGCAGTACTTC
TRBJ2-7 | few | TRBV29-1 | NA | CGVGASGMHEQYF | TGCGGTGTTGGGGCAAGTGGGATGCACGAGCAGTACTTC
TRBJ1-1 | NA | TRBV6-2/TRBV6-3 | NA | CASGPFVGEIREPFF | TGTGCCAGCGGACCTTTTGTGGGAGAAATAAGAGAACCTTTCTTT
TRBJ2-5 | NA | TRBV29-1 | NA | CSAKPYLPTGQDTQYF | TGCAGCGCCAAGCCCTACCTGCCGACAGGTCAAGATACCCAGTACTTC
TRBJ2-1 | NA | TRBV29-1 | NA | CSAKPYIQTGQETQFF | TGCAGTGCCAAGCCCTACATCCAGACAGGTCAAGAGACCCAGTTCTTC
TRBJ2-7 | once | TRBV29-1 | NA | CIVGSSSYEQYF | TGCATCGTTGGTTCTAGCTCCTACGAGCAGTACTTC
TRBJ1-1 | NA | TRBV28 | NA | CTSSRCGGSRWNNEAFF | TGTACCAGCTCTAGGTGCGGAGGGTCCCGGTGGAACAATGAAGCTTTCTTT